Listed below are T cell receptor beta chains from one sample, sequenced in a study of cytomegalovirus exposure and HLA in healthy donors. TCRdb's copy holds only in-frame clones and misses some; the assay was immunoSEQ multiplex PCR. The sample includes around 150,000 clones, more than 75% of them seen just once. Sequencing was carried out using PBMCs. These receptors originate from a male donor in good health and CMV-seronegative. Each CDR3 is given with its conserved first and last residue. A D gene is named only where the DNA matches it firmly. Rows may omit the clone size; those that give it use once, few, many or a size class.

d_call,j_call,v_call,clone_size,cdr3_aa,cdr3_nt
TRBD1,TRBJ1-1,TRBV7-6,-,CASSSRQGMNTEAFF,TGTGCCAGCAGCTCTAGACAGGGTATGAACACTGAAGCTTTCTTT
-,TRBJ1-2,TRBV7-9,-,CASSLGQGYGYTF,TGTGCCAGCAGCTTAGGTCAGGGCTATGGCTACACCTTC
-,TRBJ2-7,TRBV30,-,CAWSVGGSYEQYF,TGTGCCTGGAGTGTTGGGGGGAGTTACGAGCAGTACTTC
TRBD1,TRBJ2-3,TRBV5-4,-,CASSLDRVTDTQYF,TGTGCCAGCAGCTTAGACAGGGTCACAGATACGCAGTATTTT
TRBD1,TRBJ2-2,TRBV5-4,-,CASSLLWPGGPGELFF,TGTGCCAGCAGCTTACTCTGGCCAGGGGGCCCCGGGGAGCTGTTTTTT
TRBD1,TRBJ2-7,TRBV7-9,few,CASSPDRGRYEQYF,TGTGCCAGCAGCCCGGACAGGGGTCGGTACGAGCAGTACTTC
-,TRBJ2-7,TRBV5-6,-,CASSDRRSYEQYF,TGTGCCAGCAGCGACAGGAGATCCTACGAGCAGTACTTC
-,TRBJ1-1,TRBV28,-,CASSLLQPGTEAFF,TGTGCCAGCAGTTTATTACAACCGGGCACTGAAGCTTTCTTT
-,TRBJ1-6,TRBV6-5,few,CASSYTGPNSPLHF,TGTGCCAGCAGTTATACAGGACCTAATTCACCCCTCCACTTT
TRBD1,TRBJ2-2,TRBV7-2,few,CASSLQGAVTGELFF,TGTGCCAGCAGCCTACAGGGGGCCGTAACCGGGGAGCTGTTTTTT
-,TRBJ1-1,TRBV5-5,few,CASSGGVGALYTEAFF,TGTGCCAGCAGCGGGGGGGTCGGTGCCCTCTACACTGAAGCTTTCTTT
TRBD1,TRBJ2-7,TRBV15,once,CATSRGGQGEHEQYF,TGTGCCACCAGCAGAGGGGGACAGGGTGAGCACGAGCAGTACTTC
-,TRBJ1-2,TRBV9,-,CASSSRPANYGYTF,TGTGCCAGCAGCTCTAGACCAGCTAACTATGGCTACACCTTC
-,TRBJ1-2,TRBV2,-,CASRENREYGYTF,TGTGCCAGCAGGGAAAACAGGGAGTATGGCTACACCTTC
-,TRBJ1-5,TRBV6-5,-,CASGAGAGEHF,TGTGCCAGCGGAGCAGGGGCTGGCGAGCATTTT
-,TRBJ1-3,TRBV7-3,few,CASSPRIRGGNTIYF,TGTGCCAGCAGCCCCAGGATTCGGGGGGGAAACACCATATATTTT
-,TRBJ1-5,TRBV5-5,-,CASSLSPSLSNQPQHF,TGTGCCAGCAGCTTAAGCCCTTCCCTTAGCAATCAGCCCCAGCATTTT
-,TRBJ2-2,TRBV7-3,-,CASSLRGGANTGELFF,TGTGCCAGCAGCTTAAGAGGTGGTGCGAACACCGGGGAGCTGTTTTTT
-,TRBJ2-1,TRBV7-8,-,CASTQLAPLYNEQFF,TGTGCCAGCACCCAATTAGCTCCGCTTTACAATGAGCAGTTCTTC
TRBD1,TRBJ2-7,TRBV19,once,CASSGDRGYEQYF,TGTGCCAGTAGCGGGGACAGGGGCTACGAGCAGTACTTC
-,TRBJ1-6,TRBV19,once,CASSPRQYYNSPLHF,TGTGCCAGTAGTCCAAGACAGTACTATAATTCACCCCTCCACTTT
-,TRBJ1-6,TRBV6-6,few,CASSLTGPRHHPLHF,TGTGCCAGCAGTTTAACCGGTCCCCGCCACCATCCCCTCCACTTT
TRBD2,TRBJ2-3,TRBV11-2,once,CASSLLVAGVTDTQYF,TGTGCCAGCAGCTTATTGGTAGCGGGGGTCACAGATACGCAGTATTTT
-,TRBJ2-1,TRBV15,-,CATSRGAFSYNEQFF,TGTGCCACCAGCAGAGGGGCTTTCTCCTACAATGAGCAGTTCTTC
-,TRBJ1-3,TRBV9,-,CASSVESDTIYF,TGTGCCAGCAGCGTAGAGTCGGACACCATATATTTT
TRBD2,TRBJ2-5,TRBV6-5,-,CASNQRGPQETQYF,TGTGCCAGCAACCAGCGGGGGCCCCAAGAGACCCAGTACTTC
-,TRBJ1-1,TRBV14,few,CASSPLVGVNTEAFF,TGTGCCAGCAGCCCCCTCGTCGGAGTGAACACTGAAGCTTTCTTT
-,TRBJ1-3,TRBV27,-,CASSLEGNGNTIYF,TGTGCCAGCAGCCTTGAGGGAAATGGAAACACCATATATTTT
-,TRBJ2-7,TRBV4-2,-,CASSQETGFGEQYF,TGTGCCAGCAGCCAAGAGACGGGTTTCGGCGAGCAGTACTTC
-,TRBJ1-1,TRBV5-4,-,CASSIGGERMNTEAFF,TGTGCCAGCAGCATCGGGGGGGAAAGGATGAACACTGAAGCTTTCTTT
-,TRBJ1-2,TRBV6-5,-,CASSRGTAYGYTF,TGTGCCAGCAGCCGAGGTACGGCATATGGCTACACCTTC
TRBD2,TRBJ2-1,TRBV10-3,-,CAISDPSGTSGGPTYNEQFF,TGTGCCATCAGTGACCCCTCCGGGACTAGCGGGGGCCCGACCTACAATGAGCAGTTCTTC
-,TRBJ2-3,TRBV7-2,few,CASSLAAGTQYF,TGTGCCAGCAGCTTAGCGGCTGGTACGCAGTATTTT
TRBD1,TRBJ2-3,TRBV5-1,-,CASSFGTVADTQYF,TGCGCCAGCAGCTTCGGGACAGTGGCAGATACGCAGTATTTT
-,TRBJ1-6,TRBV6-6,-,CASSLDSANNSPLHF,TGTGCCAGCAGTTTGGACAGCGCCAATAATTCACCCCTCCACTTT
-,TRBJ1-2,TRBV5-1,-,CASSLDTAVNYGYTF,TGCGCCAGCAGCTTGGATACAGCAGTTAACTATGGCTACACCTTC
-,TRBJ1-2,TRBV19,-,CASSIATGLDYGYTF,TGTGCCAGTAGTATCGCGACAGGTTTGGACTATGGCTACACCTTC
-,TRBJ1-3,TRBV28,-,CASSPESVGNTIYF,TGTGCCAGCAGTCCTGAGAGTGTGGGAAACACCATATATTTT
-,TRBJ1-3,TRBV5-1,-,CASSLYAGGNTIYF,TGCGCCAGCAGCTTGTACGCAGGAGGAAACACCATATATTTT
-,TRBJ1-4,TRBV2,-,CASSIGEAATNEKLFF,TGTGCCAGCAGCATCGGCGAGGCGGCAACTAATGAAAAACTGTTTTTT
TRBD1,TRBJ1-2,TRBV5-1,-,CASSFRQGDGYTF,TGCGCCAGCAGCTTTAGGCAGGGGGATGGCTACACCTTC